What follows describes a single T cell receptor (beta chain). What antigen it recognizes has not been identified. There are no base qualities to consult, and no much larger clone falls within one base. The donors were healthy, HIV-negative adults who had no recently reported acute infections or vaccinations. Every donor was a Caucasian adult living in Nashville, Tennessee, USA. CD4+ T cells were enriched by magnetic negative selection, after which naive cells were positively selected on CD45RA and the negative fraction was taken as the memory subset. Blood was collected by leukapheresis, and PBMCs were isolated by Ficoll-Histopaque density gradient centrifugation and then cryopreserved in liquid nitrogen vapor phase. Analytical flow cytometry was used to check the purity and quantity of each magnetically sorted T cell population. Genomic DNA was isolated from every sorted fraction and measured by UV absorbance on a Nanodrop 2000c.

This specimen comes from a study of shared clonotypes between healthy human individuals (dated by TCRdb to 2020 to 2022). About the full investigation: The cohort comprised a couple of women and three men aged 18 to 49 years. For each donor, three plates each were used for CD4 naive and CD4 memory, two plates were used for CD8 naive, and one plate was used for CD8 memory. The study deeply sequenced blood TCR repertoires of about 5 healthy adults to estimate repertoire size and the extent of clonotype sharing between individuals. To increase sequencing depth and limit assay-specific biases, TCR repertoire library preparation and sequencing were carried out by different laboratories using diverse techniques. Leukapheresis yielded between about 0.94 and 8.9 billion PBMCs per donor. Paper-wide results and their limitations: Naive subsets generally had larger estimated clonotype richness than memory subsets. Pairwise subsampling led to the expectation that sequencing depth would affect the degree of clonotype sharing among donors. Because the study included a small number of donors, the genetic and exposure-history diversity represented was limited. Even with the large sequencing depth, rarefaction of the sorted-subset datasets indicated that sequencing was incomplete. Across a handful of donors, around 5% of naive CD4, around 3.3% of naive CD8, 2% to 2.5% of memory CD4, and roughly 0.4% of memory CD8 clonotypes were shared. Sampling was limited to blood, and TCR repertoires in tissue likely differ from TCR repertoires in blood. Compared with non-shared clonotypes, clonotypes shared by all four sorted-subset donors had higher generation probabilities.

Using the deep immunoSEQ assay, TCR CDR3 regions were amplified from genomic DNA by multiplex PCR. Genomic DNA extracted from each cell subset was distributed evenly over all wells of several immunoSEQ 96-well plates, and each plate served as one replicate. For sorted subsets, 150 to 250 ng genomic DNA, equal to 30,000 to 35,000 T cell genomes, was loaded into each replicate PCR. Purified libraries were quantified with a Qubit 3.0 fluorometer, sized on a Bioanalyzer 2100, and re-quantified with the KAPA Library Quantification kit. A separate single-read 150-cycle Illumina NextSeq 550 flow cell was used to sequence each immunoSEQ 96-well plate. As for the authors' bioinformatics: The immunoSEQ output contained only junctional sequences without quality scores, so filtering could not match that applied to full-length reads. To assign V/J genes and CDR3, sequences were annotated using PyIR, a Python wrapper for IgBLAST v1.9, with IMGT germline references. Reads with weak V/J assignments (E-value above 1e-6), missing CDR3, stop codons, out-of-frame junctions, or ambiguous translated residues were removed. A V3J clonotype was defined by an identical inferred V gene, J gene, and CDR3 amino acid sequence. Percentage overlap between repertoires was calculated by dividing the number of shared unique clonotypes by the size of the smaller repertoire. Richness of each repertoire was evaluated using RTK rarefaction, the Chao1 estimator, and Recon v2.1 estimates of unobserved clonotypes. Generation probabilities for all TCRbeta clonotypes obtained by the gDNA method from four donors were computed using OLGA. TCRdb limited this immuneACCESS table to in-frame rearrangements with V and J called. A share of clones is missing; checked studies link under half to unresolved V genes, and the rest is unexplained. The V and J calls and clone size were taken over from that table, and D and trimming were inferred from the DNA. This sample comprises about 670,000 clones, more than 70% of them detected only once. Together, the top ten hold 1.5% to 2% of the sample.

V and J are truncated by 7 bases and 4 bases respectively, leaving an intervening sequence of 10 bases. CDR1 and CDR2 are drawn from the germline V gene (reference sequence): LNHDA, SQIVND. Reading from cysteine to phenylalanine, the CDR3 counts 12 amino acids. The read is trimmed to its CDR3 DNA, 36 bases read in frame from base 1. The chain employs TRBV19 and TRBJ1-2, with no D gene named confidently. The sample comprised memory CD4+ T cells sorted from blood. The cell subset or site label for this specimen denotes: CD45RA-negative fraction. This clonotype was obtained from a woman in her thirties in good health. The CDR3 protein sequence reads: CASTENRYGYTF. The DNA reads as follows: TGTGCCAGTACGGAAAACCGCTATGGCTACACCTTC.